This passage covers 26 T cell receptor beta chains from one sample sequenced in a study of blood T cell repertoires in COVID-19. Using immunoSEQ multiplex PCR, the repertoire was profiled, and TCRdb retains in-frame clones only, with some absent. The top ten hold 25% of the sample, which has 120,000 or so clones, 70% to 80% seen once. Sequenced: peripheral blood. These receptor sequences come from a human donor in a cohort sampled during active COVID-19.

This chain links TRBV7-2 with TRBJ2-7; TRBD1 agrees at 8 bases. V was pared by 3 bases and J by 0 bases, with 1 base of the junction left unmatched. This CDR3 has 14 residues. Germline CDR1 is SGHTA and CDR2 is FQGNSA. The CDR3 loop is CASSFDRGSYEQYF. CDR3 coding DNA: TGTGCCAGCAGCTTTGACAGGGGCTCCTACGAGCAGTACTTC. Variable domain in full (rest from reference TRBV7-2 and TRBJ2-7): GAGVSQSPSNKVTEKGKDVELRCDPISGHTALYWYRQSLGQGLEFLIYFQGNSAPDKSGLPSDRFSAERTGGSVSTLTIQRTQQEDSAVYLCASSFDRGSYEQYFGPGTRLTVT.

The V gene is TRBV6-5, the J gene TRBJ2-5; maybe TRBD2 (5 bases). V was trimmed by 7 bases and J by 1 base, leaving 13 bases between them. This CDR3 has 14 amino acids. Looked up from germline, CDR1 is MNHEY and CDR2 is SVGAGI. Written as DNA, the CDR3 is TGTGCCAGCACTAGGAGAGGGATCCAAGAGACCCAGTACTTC. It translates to CASTRRGIQETQYF.

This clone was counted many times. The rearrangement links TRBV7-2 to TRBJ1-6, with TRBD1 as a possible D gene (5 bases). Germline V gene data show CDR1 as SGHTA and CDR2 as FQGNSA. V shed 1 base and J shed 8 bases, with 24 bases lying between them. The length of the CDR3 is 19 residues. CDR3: CASSLVVSGLLPFDSPLHF. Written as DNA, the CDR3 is TGTGCCAGCAGCTTAGTGGTGTCAGGGCTCCTTCCTTTTGATTCACCCCTCCACTTT.

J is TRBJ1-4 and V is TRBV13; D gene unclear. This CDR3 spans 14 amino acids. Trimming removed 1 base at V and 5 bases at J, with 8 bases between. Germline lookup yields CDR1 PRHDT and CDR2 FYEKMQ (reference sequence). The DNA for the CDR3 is TGTGCCAGCAGCTTAGCTACCAAAAATGAAAAACTGTTTTTT. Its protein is CASSLATKNEKLFF.

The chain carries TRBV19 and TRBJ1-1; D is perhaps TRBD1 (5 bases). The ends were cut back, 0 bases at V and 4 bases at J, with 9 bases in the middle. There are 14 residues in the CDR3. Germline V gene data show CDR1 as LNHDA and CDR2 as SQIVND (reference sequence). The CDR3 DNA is TGTGCCAGTAGTATAGATCTCGGGGGCACTGAAGCTTTCTTT. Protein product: CASSIDLGGTEAFF.

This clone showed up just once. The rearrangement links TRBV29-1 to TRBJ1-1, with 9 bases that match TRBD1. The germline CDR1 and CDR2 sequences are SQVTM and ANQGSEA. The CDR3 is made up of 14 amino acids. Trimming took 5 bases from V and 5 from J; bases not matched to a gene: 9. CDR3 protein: CSVIQGARGTEAFF. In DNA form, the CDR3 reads TGCAGCGTTATACAGGGGGCGCGGGGAACTGAAGCTTTCTTT.

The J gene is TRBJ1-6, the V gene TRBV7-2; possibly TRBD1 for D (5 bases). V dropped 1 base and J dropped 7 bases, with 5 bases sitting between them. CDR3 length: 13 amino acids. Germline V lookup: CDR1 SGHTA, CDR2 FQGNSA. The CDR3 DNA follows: TGTGCCAGCAGCTTAGGGGGCAATTCACCCCTCCACTTT. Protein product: CASSLGGNSPLHF. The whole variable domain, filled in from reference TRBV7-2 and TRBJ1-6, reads GAGVSQSPSNKVTEKGKDVELRCDPISGHTALYWYRQSLGQGLEFLIYFQGNSAPDKSGLPSDRFSAERTGGSVSTLTIQRTQQEDSAVYLCASSLGGNSPLHFGNGTRLTVT.

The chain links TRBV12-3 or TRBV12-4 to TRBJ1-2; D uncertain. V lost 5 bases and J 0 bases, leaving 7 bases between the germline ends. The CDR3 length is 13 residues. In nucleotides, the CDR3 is TGTGCCAGCAGTCGTGGCTCTAACTATGGCTACACCTTC. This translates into CASSRGSNYGYTF.

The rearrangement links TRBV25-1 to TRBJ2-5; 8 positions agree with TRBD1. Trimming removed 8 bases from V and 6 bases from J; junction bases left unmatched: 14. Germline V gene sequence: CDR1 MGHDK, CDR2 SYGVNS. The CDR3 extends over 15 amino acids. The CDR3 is CASGLGQDRVKTQYF. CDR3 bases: TGTGCCAGCGGATTGGGACAGGATAGGGTAAAGACCCAGTACTTC.

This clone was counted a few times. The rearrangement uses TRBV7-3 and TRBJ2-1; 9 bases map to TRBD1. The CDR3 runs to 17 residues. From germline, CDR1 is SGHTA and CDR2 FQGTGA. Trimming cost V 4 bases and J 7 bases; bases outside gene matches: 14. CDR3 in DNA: TGTGCCAGCAGCTCACTCACCCGGGACAGGGTGAGGAATGAGCAGTTCTTC. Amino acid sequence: CASSSLTRDRVRNEQFF.

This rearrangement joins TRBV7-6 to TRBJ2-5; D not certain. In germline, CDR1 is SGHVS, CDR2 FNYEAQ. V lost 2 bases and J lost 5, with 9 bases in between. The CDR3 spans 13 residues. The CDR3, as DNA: TGTGCCAGCAGCTTATCCGACTCGGAGACCCAGTACTTC. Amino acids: CASSLSDSETQYF.

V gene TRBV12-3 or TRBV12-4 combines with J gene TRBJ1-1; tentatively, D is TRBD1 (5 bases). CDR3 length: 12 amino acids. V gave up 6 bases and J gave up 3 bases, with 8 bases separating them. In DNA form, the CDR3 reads TGTGCCAGCAGCCCAGGGTACACTGAAGCTTTCTTT. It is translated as CASSPGYTEAFF.

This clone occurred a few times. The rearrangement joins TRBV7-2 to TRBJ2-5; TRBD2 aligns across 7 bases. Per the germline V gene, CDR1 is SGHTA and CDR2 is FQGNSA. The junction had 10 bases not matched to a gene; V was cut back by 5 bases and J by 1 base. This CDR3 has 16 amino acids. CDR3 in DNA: TGTGCCAGCAGCCCTAGAGCGGGAACCGGCCAAGAGACCCAGTACTTC. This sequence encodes CASSPRAGTGQETQYF.

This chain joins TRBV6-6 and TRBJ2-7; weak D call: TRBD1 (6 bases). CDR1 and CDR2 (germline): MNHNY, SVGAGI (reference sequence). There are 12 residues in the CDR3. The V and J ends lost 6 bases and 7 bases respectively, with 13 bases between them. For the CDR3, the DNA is TGTGCCAGCAGCCAGGGGACGGGAGAGCAGTACTTC. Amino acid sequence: CASSQGTGEQYF.

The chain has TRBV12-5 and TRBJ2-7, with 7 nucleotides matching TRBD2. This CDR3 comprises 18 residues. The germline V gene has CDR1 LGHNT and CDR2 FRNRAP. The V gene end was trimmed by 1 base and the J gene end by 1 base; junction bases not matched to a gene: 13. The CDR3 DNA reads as TGTGCTAGTGGTTTGGCTAATCCCCGGCGGGGGACGTCCTACGAGCAGTACTTC. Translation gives CASGLANPRRGTSYEQYF.

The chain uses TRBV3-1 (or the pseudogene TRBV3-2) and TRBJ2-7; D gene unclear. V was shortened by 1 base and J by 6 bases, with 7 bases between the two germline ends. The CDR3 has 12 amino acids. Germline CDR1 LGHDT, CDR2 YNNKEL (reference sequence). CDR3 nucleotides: TGTGCCAGCAGCCAAGGCAGTGGCGAGCAGTACTTC. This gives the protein CASSQGSGEQYF.

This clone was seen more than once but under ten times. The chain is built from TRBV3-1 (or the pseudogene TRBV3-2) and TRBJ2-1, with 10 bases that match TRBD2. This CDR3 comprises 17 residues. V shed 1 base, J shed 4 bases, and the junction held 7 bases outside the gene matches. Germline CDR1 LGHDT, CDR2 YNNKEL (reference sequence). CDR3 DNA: TGTGCCAGCAGCCAAGGCCTAGCGGGGGACTTTTACAATGAGCAGTTCTTC. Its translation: CASSQGLAGDFYNEQFF.

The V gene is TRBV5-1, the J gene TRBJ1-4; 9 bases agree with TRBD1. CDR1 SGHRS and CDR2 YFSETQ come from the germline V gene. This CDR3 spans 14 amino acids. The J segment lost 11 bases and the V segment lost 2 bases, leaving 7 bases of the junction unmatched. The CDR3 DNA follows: TGCGCCAGCAGCTTCCGGACAGGGGAGGGGAAACTGTTTTTT. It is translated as CASSFRTGEGKLFF.

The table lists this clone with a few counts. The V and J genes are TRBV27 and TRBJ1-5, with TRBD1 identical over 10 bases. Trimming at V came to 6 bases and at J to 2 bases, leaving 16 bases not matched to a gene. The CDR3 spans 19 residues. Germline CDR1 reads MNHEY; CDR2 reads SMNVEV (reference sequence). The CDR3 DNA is TGTGCCAGCAGACCTTTTACTCATCCCGGGACAGGGGGCAATCAGCCCCAGCATTTT. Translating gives CASRPFTHPGTGGNQPQHF.

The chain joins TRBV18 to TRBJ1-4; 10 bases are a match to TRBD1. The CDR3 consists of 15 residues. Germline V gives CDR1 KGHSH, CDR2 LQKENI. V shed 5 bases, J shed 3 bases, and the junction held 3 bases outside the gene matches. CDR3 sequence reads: CASSRTGGANEKLFF. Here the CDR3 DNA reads TGTGCCAGCTCAAGGACAGGGGGAGCTAATGAAAAACTGTTTTTT.

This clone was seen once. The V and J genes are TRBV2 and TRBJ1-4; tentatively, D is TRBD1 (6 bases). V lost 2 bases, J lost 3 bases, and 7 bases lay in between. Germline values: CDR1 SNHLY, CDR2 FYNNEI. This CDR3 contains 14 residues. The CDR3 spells CASSEQGPNEKLFF. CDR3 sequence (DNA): TGTGCCAGCAGTGAACAGGGGCCTAATGAAAAACTGTTTTTT.

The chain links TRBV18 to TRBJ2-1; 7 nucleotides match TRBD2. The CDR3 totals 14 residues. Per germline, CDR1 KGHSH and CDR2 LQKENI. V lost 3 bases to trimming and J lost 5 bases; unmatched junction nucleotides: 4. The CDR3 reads CASSPGTTHNEQFF. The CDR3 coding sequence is TGTGCCAGCTCACCGGGGACTACCCACAATGAGCAGTTCTTC.

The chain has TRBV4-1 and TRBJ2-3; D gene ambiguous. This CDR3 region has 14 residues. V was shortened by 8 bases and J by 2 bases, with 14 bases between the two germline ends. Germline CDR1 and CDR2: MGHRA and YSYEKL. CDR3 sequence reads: CASRRSEYTDTQYF. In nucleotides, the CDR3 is TGCGCCAGCCGCCGGTCCGAGTACACAGATACGCAGTATTTT.

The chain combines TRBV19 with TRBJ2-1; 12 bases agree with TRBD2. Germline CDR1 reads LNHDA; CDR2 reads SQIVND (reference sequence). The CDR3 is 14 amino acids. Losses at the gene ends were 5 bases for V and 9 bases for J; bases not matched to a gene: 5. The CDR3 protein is CASSGTSGYVEQFF. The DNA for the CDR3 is TGTGCCAGTAGTGGGACTAGCGGGTATGTTGAGCAGTTCTTC. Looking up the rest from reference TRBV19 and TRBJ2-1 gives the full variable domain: DGGITQSPKYLFRKEGQNVTLSCEQNLNHDAMYWYRQDPGQGLRLIYYSQIVNDFQKGDIAEGYSVSREKKESFPLTVTSAQKNPTAFYLCASSGTSGYVEQFFGPGTRLTVL.

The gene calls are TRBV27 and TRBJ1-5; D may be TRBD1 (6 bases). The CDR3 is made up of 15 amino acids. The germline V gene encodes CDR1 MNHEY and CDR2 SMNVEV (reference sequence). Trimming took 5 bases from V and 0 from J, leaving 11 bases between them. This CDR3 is CASSPQGYSNQPQHF. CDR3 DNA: TGTGCCAGCAGTCCACAGGGATATAGCAATCAGCCCCAGCATTTT.

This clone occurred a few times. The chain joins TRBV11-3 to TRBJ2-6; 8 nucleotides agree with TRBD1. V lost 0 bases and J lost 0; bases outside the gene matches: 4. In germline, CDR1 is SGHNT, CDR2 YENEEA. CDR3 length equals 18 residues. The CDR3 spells CASSLDGQGLSGANVLTF. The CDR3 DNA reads TGTGCCAGCAGCTTAGATGGACAGGGTCTCTCTGGGGCCAACGTCCTGACTTTC.